What follows are 3 T cell receptor beta chains derived from one specimen sequenced in a study of T cells after posttransplantation cyclophosphamide. The data were produced by immunoSEQ multiplex PCR, yet TCRdb's version contains in-frame clones alone and is incomplete. The sample lists approximately 10,000 clones, none appearing once, the ten largest making up 3% to 4.5%. Busulfan-fludarabine conditioning, marrow transplant, and cyclophosphamide on days +3 and +4 were administered. This material consisted of PBMCs, taken around 370 days after allogeneic stem cell transplant with posttransplant cyclophosphamide. The source of these receptors is a male patient in his fifties who received an allogeneic stem cell transplant from a related donor and was CMV-positive. Some T cells may be graft donor cells.

This clone was recorded at least ten times. J is TRBJ1-5 and V is TRBV19, with 10 bases fitting TRBD1. V dropped 7 bases and J dropped 6; count of bases not matched to a gene: 9. In germline, CDR1 is LNHDA, CDR2 SQIVND (reference sequence). This CDR3 contains 15 residues. CDR3 in amino acids: CASNRDRGRGQPQHF. The CDR3 DNA follows: TGTGCCAGTAATCGGGACAGGGGTAGGGGTCAGCCCCAGCATTTT.

There are many counts of this clone. The chain employs TRBV11-2 and TRBJ2-3; TRBD1 matches 7 bases. The CDR3 is 15 amino acids. The germline gives CDR1 SGHAT, CDR2 FQNNGV. V was clipped by 5 bases and J by 2 bases; unmatched bases: 7. The CDR3 DNA reads as TGTGCCAGCAGCGATCTGACAGGGAACACAGATACGCAGTATTTT. Protein sequence: CASSDLTGNTDTQYF.

This clone was recorded many times. The chain links TRBV13 to TRBJ2-5, with unresolved D. The CDR3 has 14 amino acids. Germline V gene lookup returns CDR1 PRHDT and CDR2 FYEKMQ (reference sequence). Deletions cut 7 bases from V and 1 base from J, with 13 bases between. CDR3 loop: CASTSRSFQETQYF. CDR3 DNA: TGTGCCAGCACCTCCCGGTCATTCCAAGAGACCCAGTACTTC.